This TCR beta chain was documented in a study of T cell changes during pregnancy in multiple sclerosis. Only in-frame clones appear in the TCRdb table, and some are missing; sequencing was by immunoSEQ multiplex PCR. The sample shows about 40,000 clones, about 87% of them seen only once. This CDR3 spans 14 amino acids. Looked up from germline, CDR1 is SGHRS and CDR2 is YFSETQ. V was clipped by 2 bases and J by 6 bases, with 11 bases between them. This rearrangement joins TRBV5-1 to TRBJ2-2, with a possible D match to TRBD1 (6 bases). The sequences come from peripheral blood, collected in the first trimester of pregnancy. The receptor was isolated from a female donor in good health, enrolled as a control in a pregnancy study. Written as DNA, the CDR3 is TGCGCCAGCAGCTTAGTACAGGGCGCCGGGGAGCTGTTTTTT. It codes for CASSLVQGAGELFF.